Listed here are 32 T cell receptor beta chains from one sample, sequenced in a study of blood T cell repertoires in COVID-19 (dated by TCRdb to 2018 to 2021). Library creation used the immunoSEQ multiplex PCR assay. TCRdb retrieved this table from immuneACCESS and kept in-frame rearrangements only. Not all clones are present; in checked studies, unresolved V genes account for under half, and no reason is known for the remainder. The sample records 140,000 or so clones, 88% of which are singletons. Roughly a tenth of the sample rests with the top ten. Input material: peripheral blood. Receptors were obtained from a man aged 55 to 70 with active or convalescent COVID-19.

This chain joins TRBV28 and TRBJ2-3, with 10 bases fitting TRBD2. The CDR3 runs 16 residues. CDR1 is MDHEN and CDR2 is SYDVKM in the germline V gene. V lost 2 bases and J lost 1; bases outside the gene matches: 3. CDR3 nucleotides: TGTGCCAGCAGTTTACCTCTAGCGGGAGGCACAGATACGCAGTATTTT. It encodes CASSLPLAGGTDTQYF.

The V gene is TRBV13, the J gene TRBJ2-1, with 11 bases identical to TRBD2. Trimming cost V 4 bases and J 8 bases; bases outside gene matches: 13. Germline loops: CDR1 PRHDT, CDR2 FYEKMQ (reference sequence). CDR3 length equals 17 residues. CDR3 bases: TGTGCCAGCAGCTCCCCTTTTAGCGGGAGGGCCATCTATGAGCAGTTCTTC. Protein: CASSSPFSGRAIYEQFF.

The chain links TRBV27 to TRBJ2-1; D possibly corresponds to TRBD1 (5 bases). V lost 2 bases, J lost 4 bases, and 15 bases lay in between. The germline gives CDR1 MNHEY, CDR2 SMNVEV (reference sequence). The CDR3 sequence is 16 residues long. CDR3 in amino acids: CASSLRRTSYYNEQFF. In DNA, the CDR3 is TGTGCCAGCAGTTTACGCCGGACATCCTATTACAATGAGCAGTTCTTC.

V is TRBV10-1 and J is TRBJ1-1; 8 bases map to TRBD1. Germline CDR1 is WNHNN and CDR2 is SYGVQD (reference sequence). The J segment lost 4 bases and the V segment lost 4 bases, leaving 5 bases of the junction unmatched. The CDR3 covers 14 residues. The CDR3 bases are TGCGCCAGCAGTGGACAGGGGTTCGCCACTGAAGCTTTCTTT. It translates to CASSGQGFATEAFF.

This rearrangement joins TRBV28 to TRBJ1-1; D call uncertain. Germline CDR1 is MDHEN and CDR2 is SYDVKM. CDR3 length equals 15 residues. V was trimmed by 0 bases and J by 0 bases, leaving 8 bases between them. The CDR3: CASSLWEGVNTEAFF. CDR3 sequence (DNA): TGTGCCAGCAGTTTATGGGAGGGAGTGAACACTGAAGCTTTCTTT.

This chain links TRBV18 with TRBJ2-2; 15 nucleotides match TRBD2. Unmatched junction bases numbered 18, after V lost 4 bases and J lost 3 bases. CDR1 is KGHSH, CDR2 LQKENI, per germline. The CDR3 covers 22 residues. CDR3 loop: CASSRTFSGTSGRRSHTGELFF. The CDR3 nucleotides are TGTGCCAGCTCACGGACTTTCTCCGGGACTAGCGGGAGGAGGTCGCACACCGGGGAGCTGTTTTTT.

The V gene is TRBV19, the J gene TRBJ1-1; D is uncertain. Germline assignment: CDR1 LNHDA and CDR2 SQIVND (reference sequence). There are 12 residues in the CDR3. Trimming took 3 bases from V and 1 from J, leaving 3 bases between them. The CDR3 here is CASSIRNTEAFF. The CDR3 coding sequence is TGTGCCAGTAGTATCAGGAACACTGAAGCTTTCTTT.

This rearrangement joins TRBV25-1 to TRBJ1-2, with TRBD1 identical over 8 bases. Trimming at V came to 3 bases and at J to 4 bases, leaving 4 bases not matched to a gene. In germline, CDR1 is MGHDK, CDR2 SYGVNS. The CDR3 contains 14 residues. In DNA, the CDR3 is TGTGCCAGCAGTGACAGGGGGCAAGTCTATGGCTACACCTTC. Its translation: CASSDRGQVYGYTF.

The count of this clone is one. Other DNA sequences from this sample encode an identical CDR3 as well. The rearrangement uses TRBV7-9 and TRBJ1-5, with D unclear. The CDR3 totals 13 residues. V was clipped by 1 base and J by 5 bases, with 6 bases between them. Germline V gene sequence: CDR1 SEHNR, CDR2 FQNEAQ (reference sequence). The CDR3 DNA reads TGTGCCAGCAGCTTAGGAGCGGATCAGCCCCAGCATTTT. This gives the protein CASSLGADQPQHF.

About this clone: The junction does not match germline at one end; this may be a read error. The chain uses TRBV6-1 and TRBJ1-6; 10 bases fit TRBD1. The CDR3 length is 14 residues. Germline V gene data show CDR1 as MNHNS and CDR2 as SASEGT. The CDR3 coding sequence is TGTGCCAGCTGTGAGGGACAGGGGAATTCACCCCTCCACTTT. This encodes CASCEGQGNSPLHF.

The gene calls are TRBV27 and TRBJ1-5, with TRBD1 matching 9 bases. Germline lookup yields CDR1 MNHEY and CDR2 SMNVEV (reference sequence). Trimming at V came to 5 bases and at J to 3 bases, leaving 2 bases not matched to a gene. The length of the CDR3 is 14 residues. The CDR3 loop is CASSRTGDNQPQHF. The CDR3 DNA reads as TGTGCCAGCAGTCGGACAGGGGACAATCAGCCCCAGCATTTT.

The V gene is TRBV5-4, the J gene TRBJ2-1, with 12 nucleotides matching TRBD2. V dropped 5 bases and J dropped 2; count of bases not matched to a gene: 11. The CDR3 is made up of 18 amino acids. Germline CDR1 reads SGHNT; CDR2 reads YYREEE (reference sequence). The CDR3 DNA sequence: TGTGCCAGCAGGGCGGGACTAGCGGGTTTCCTCACCTACAATGAGCAGTTCTTC. Amino acids: CASRAGLAGFLTYNEQFF. The whole variable domain, filled in from reference TRBV5-4 and TRBJ2-1, reads ETGVTQSPTHLIKTRGQQVTLRCSSQSGHNTVSWYQQALGQGPQFIFQYYREEENGRGNFPPRFSGLQFPNYSSELNVNALELDDSALYLCASRAGLAGFLTYNEQFFGPGTRLTVL.

The chain combines TRBV5-6 with TRBJ2-2; tentatively, D is TRBD1 (5 bases). Deletions cut 0 bases from V and 3 bases from J, with 9 bases between. In germline, CDR1 is SGHDT, CDR2 YYEEEE. The CDR3 loop spans 15 amino acids. CDR3 in DNA: TGTGCCAGCAGCTTGGTTGGGGCTCACACCGGGGAGCTGTTTTTT. This codes for CASSLVGAHTGELFF.

This sequence joins TRBV6-5 and TRBJ1-5, with 9 bases matching TRBD1. Germline V CDR1 and CDR2: MNHEY, SVGAGI. The V segment lost 0 bases and the J segment 5 bases; nucleotides outside the gene matches: 2. This CDR3 contains 15 residues. CDR3 sequence (DNA): TGTGCCAGCAGTTACTCCAGGACAGGGGATCAGCCCCAGCATTTT. This gives the protein CASSYSRTGDQPQHF.

This rearrangement joins TRBV9 to TRBJ1-1; possible D gene TRBD1, 5 bases. The germline V and J ends were trimmed by 0 bases and 0 bases, with 9 bases remaining between them. The CDR3 is made up of 15 amino acids. Germline V CDR1 and CDR2: SGDLS, YYNGEE. The DNA for the CDR3 is TGTGCCAGCAGCGTAGAGGGGCATCTGAACACTGAAGCTTTCTTT. Its protein is CASSVEGHLNTEAFF.

This chain connects TRBV5-1 to TRBJ2-2; no reliable D call. Trimming left V 7 bases short and J 5 bases short, with 12 bases between. The CDR3 consists of 13 residues. CDR1 is SGHRS and CDR2 is YFSETQ in the germline V gene. The CDR3 loop is CASPNLNTGELFF. The CDR3 nucleotides read TGCGCCAGCCCCAACTTGAATACCGGGGAGCTGTTTTTT.

The chain uses TRBV5-6 and TRBJ2-3; TRBD1 matches at 10 bases. CDR1 SGHDT and CDR2 YYEEEE come from the germline V gene. The V segment lost 1 base and the J segment 1 base; nucleotides outside the gene matches: 6. The CDR3 covers 17 residues. CDR3 bases: TGTGCCAGCAGCTTGTTCTGGACAGGGGGAGGCACAGATACGCAGTATTTT. Amino acids: CASSLFWTGGGTDTQYF.

This clone occurred a few times. Other DNA sequences in this specimen translate into the identical CDR3. The gene calls are TRBV14 and TRBJ2-5; 8 nucleotides match TRBD1. The CDR3 length is 14 residues. Per germline, CDR1 SGHDN and CDR2 FVKESK. J gave up 4 bases and V 2 bases, and 3 bases lay outside the gene matches. The CDR3 DNA follows: TGTGCCAGCAGCCAACGACAGGGGAGAGAGACCCAGTACTTC. Translating it yields CASSQRQGRETQYF. The variable domain in full, with the rest retrieved from reference TRBV14 and TRBJ2-5, is EAGVTQFPSHSVIEKGQTVTLRCDPISGHDNLYWYRRVMGKEIKFLLHFVKESKQDESGMPNNRFLAERTGGTYSTLKVQPAELEDSGVYFCASSQRQGRETQYFGPGTRLLVL.

The V call is TRBV6-6, the J call TRBJ2-5, with D possibly TRBD2 on 6 matching bases. V gave up 5 bases and J gave up 0 bases, with 19 bases separating them. The CDR3 extends over 17 amino acids. Per the germline V gene, CDR1 is MNHNY and CDR2 is SVGAGI (reference sequence). This CDR3 is CASSLLAEGRYQETQYF. The CDR3 bases are TGTGCCAGCAGTCTACTCGCAGAGGGGAGGTACCAAGAGACCCAGTACTTC.

The rearrangement uses TRBV24-1 and TRBJ2-1; TRBD1 is a possible D gene (5 bases). The V end lost 5 bases, the J end lost 8 bases, and 12 bases lay between the germline ends. This CDR3 is 13 amino acids long. Germline CDR1 reads KGHDR; CDR2 reads SFDVKD. CDR3 sequence: CATSGLRGYEQFF. CDR3 sequence (DNA): TGTGCCACCAGTGGCCTAAGGGGTTATGAGCAGTTCTTC.

The chain joins TRBV30 to TRBJ2-7; 9 bases map to TRBD1. Germline V gene sequence: CDR1 GTSNPN, CDR2 SVGIG (reference sequence). The ends lost 2 bases at V and 7 bases at J; junction bases unmatched: 15. This CDR3 is built from 16 residues. CDR3 region: CAWSFVSGQGLGEQYF. DNA for the CDR3: TGTGCCTGGAGTTTTGTCTCGGGACAGGGCCTGGGGGAGCAGTACTTC.

The V and J genes are TRBV5-4 and TRBJ2-6; D perhaps matches TRBD1 (6 bases). Deletions cut 9 bases from V and 1 base from J, with 11 bases between. Germline V lookup: CDR1 SGHNT, CDR2 YYREEE (reference sequence). CDR3 length: 14 amino acids. The CDR3 nucleotides read TGTGCCATTGAGGGGGTATCTGGGGCCAACGTCCTGACTTTC. Encoded protein: CAIEGVSGANVLTF.

The rearrangement joins TRBV28 to TRBJ2-7, with TRBD1 identical over 11 bases. J lost 6 bases, V lost 3 bases, and 7 bases had no gene match. There are 15 residues in the CDR3. Per the germline V gene, CDR1 is MDHEN and CDR2 is SYDVKM. CDR3 bases: TGTGCCAGCAGTTTGGGGGGGACAGGGGGAAGCGAGCAGTACTTC. It encodes CASSLGGTGGSEQYF.

The V gene is TRBV28, the J gene TRBJ1-2, with a tentative D call TRBD1 (5 bases). The V end lost 1 base, the J end lost 4 bases, and 25 bases lay between the germline ends. The germline V gene encodes CDR1 MDHEN and CDR2 SYDVKM. The CDR3 is made up of 19 amino acids. The CDR3 loop is CASSLLSGRGVAGGYGYTF. The CDR3 DNA is TGTGCCAGCAGTTTATTATCGGGGAGAGGGGTCGCGGGAGGCTATGGCTACACCTTC.

V and J are TRBV4-3 and TRBJ2-2; no reliable D call. The V gene's germline CDR1 is LGHNA and CDR2 YSLEER. This CDR3 is built from 14 residues. Trimming removed 1 base at V and 1 base at J, with 4 bases between. CDR3 protein: CASSQVLNTGELFF. CDR3 in DNA: TGCGCCAGCAGCCAAGTCCTGAACACCGGGGAGCTGTTTTTT.

This clone was found a few times. This sample includes further DNA sequences coding for the same CDR3. V and J are TRBV28 and TRBJ1-2, with D uncertain. CDR1 and CDR2 (germline): MDHEN, SYDVKM. V was trimmed by 6 bases and J by 4 bases, leaving 6 bases between them. The length of the CDR3 is 11 residues. CDR3 sequence: CASSSLYGYTF. CDR3 DNA sequence: TGTGCCAGCAGCAGTCTCTATGGCTACACCTTC.

The chain has TRBV9 and TRBJ1-3; 9 positions match TRBD1. CDR1 is SGDLS and CDR2 is YYNGEE in the germline V gene. Unmatched junction bases numbered 7, after V lost 1 base and J lost 2 bases. The CDR3 runs to 17 residues. The CDR3 sequence is CASSVKDRGFAGNTIYF. The CDR3 DNA is TGTGCCAGCAGCGTAAAGGACAGGGGCTTCGCTGGAAACACCATATATTTT.

The chain uses TRBV24-1 and TRBJ2-2; 7 bases agree with TRBD1. Germline values: CDR1 KGHDR, CDR2 SFDVKD. The V gene end was trimmed by 5 bases and the J gene end by 6 bases; junction bases not matched to a gene: 5. CDR3 length: 14 amino acids. CDR3 nucleotide sequence: TGTGCCACCAGTGGACAGGGCGGATCCGGGGAGCTGTTTTTT. It yields the protein CATSGQGGSGELFF.

The genes are TRBV6-5 and TRBJ2-3; 10 bases match TRBD1. The germline V gene encodes CDR1 MNHEY and CDR2 SVGAGI. The length of the CDR3 is 14 residues. V lost 6 bases to trimming and J lost 6 bases; unmatched junction nucleotides: 6. CDR3 sequence (DNA): TGTGCCAGCAGGGACAGGGGGAATTTGGATACGCAGTATTTT. This gives the protein CASRDRGNLDTQYF.

The chain carries TRBV21-1 and TRBJ2-1; no check of the table's D call, TRBD2, against the DNA was made. TRBV21-1 is a pseudogene segment. The CDR3 length is 15 residues. CDR3 sequence: CASRADHNLYNEQFF. CDR3 nucleotide sequence: TGTGCCAGCAGGGCGGATCACAATCTCTACAATGAGCAGTTCTTC.

V usage is TRBV4-2 and J usage is TRBJ2-2; 9 bases match TRBD2. Germline values: CDR1 LGHNA, CDR2 YNFKEQ. The CDR3 extends over 15 amino acids. Unmatched junction bases numbered 4, after V lost 1 base and J lost 7 bases. This CDR3 reads CASSQGLAEDGELFF. The CDR3 DNA sequence: TGTGCCAGCAGCCAAGGACTAGCGGAGGACGGGGAGCTGTTTTTT.

V and J are TRBV19 and TRBJ2-7, with 7 bases identical to TRBD1. Germline V gives CDR1 LNHDA, CDR2 SQIVND (reference sequence). This CDR3 is built from 17 residues. Unmatched junction bases numbered 16, after V lost 5 bases and J lost 3 bases. As DNA, the CDR3 is TGTGCCAGTAGTGTAAGCACCGGGACAGCTAGTTTCTACGAGCAGTACTTC. Encoded protein: CASSVSTGTASFYEQYF. Based on the CDR3 plus reference TRBV19 and TRBJ2-7, the full variable domain is DGGITQSPKYLFRKEGQNVTLSCEQNLNHDAMYWYRQDPGQGLRLIYYSQIVNDFQKGDIAEGYSVSREKKESFPLTVTSAQKNPTAFYLCASSVSTGTASFYEQYFGPGTRLTVT.